This T cell receptor (beta chain) was obtained from a study of spatial heterogeneity in lung cancer. Study-wide context: Detected beta-chain sequences consistently exceeded alpha-chain sequences.

Time point here: sample taken at primary tumor resection. Whole RNA came from tumor, nontumor lung or frozen PBMC and was sequenced without being sorted. Germline CDR1 is KGHSH and CDR2 is LQKENI. V shed 3 bases, J shed 4 bases, and the junction held 12 bases outside the gene matches. This CDR3 contains 17 residues. Every cDNA TCR molecule received its own unique molecular identifier. TCRdb independently ran MiXCR on the 5' RACE reads; one entry per CDR3 protein. The sample includes about 25,000 distinct CDR3 sequences, 6.9% of them seen just once. The sequence was obtained from a male donor with early-stage non-small cell lung cancer. Sequencing was performed on PBMCs, taken at surgery. The V call is TRBV18, the J call TRBJ1-1, with 9 bases aligning to TRBD1. The CDR3 region is CASSPPRQGVRGTEAFF. The CDR3 DNA follows: TGTGCCAGCTCACCCCCTAGACAGGGGGTAAGGGGCACTGAAGCTTTCTTT. Supplemented by reference TRBV18 and TRBJ1-1, the full variable domain reads NAGVMQNPRHLVRRRGQEARLRCSPMKGHSHVYWYRQLPEEGLKFMVYLQKENIIDESGMPKERFSAEFPKEGPSILRIQQVVRGDSAAYFCASSPPRQGVRGTEAFFGQGTRLTVV.